A selection of T cell receptor beta chains follows, all from one sample in a study of blood T cell repertoires in COVID-19. Libraries were prepared by immunoSEQ multiplex PCR; TCRdb keeps only in-frame clonotypes and omits some of them. The sample holds hundreds of thousands of clones, around 84% seen once. The sequencing input was peripheral blood. The receptors derive from a man aged 45-65 years with COVID-19, enrolled during active disease. Each CDR3 is given with its conserved first and last residue. The D gene is left open where the match is weak. Clone size is given for some rows only: seen once, a few or many times, or a class if the clone is expanded.

v_call	j_call	d_call	cdr3_length	clone_size	cdr3_nt	cdr3_aa
TRBV5-1	TRBJ2-7	TRBD2	12	NA	TGCGCCAGCTCTCCTACGGGGGGCGAGCAGTACTTC	CASSPTGGEQYF
TRBV12-3/TRBV12-4	TRBJ1-1	NA	13	NA	TGTGCCAGCAGTTCTAACAGAGTGACCGAAGCTTTCTTT	CASSSNRVTEAFF
TRBV5-1	TRBJ1-1	TRBD1	14	once	TGCGCCAGCAGCCACGGGACAGTGAACACTGAAGCTTTCTTT	CASSHGTVNTEAFF
TRBV6-2/TRBV6-3	TRBJ2-7	NA	14	NA	TGTGCCAGCAGTTACGGGCAGGGCTCCTACGAGCAGTACTTC	CASSYGQGSYEQYF
TRBV27	TRBJ2-3	TRBD1	18	NA	TGTGCCAGCAGCGAGGGGCCCCGGGACAGTCTTGGAGCTGATACGCAGTATTTT	CASSEGPRDSLGADTQYF
TRBV7-2	TRBJ1-6	NA	17	NA	TGTGCCAGCAGCCAAGACCAGGTACCCTCCTATAATTCACCCCTCCACTTT	CASSQDQVPSYNSPLHF
TRBV5-1	TRBJ1-3	TRBD1	14	NA	TGCGCCAGCAGGCTGACAGGGACTGGAAACACCATATATTTT	CASRLTGTGNTIYF
TRBV3-1/TRBV3-2	TRBJ2-1	TRBD2	15	NA	TGTGCCAGCAGCCTAACTCCGGGACTAGAGAGTGAGCAGTTCTTC	CASSLTPGLESEQFF
TRBV3-1/TRBV3-2	TRBJ2-7	NA	15	NA	TGTGCCAGCAGCCAAACCCTCGGAGCCTCCTACGAGCAGTACTTC	CASSQTLGASYEQYF
TRBV7-2	TRBJ1-6	NA	14	NA	TGTGCCAGCAGCTTAACGGGTGAGAATTCACCCCTCCACTTT	CASSLTGENSPLHF
TRBV7-2	TRBJ2-7	TRBD2	16	NA	TGTGCCAGCAGCTTAGTAGCGGGAGACGTAGCCTACGAGCAGTACTTC	CASSLVAGDVAYEQYF